The sample holds a few counts of the clone carrying this TCR beta chain. Its antigen is still unknown. The V end was cut by 5 bases, the J end by 6 bases, with 16 bases between. The CDR3 covers 15 residues. In germline, CDR1 is SGHVS, CDR2 FQNEAQ. The sample belongs to a study of cytomegalovirus exposure and HLA in healthy donors. General observations from the study: In vitro, a few CMV-associated chains proved specific for CMV antigens. Researchers reported in a later analysis that common viral pathogens appeared linked to several top clusters.

The PCR made use of 60 Vbeta and 13 Jbeta primers. Only in-frame clones appear in the TCRdb table, and some are missing; sequencing was by immunoSEQ multiplex PCR. This table holds 110,000 to 150,000 clones, 75% found once. Sequencing used PBMCs. The TCR sequence derives from a man younger than 45 in good health and CMV-seronegative. The chain joins TRBV7-8 to TRBJ2-2; TRBD2 is a possible D gene (5 bases). CDR3 loop: CASSVRESPSGELFF. CDR3 bases: TGTGCCAGCAGCGTGAGGGAGTCCCCGTCCGGGGAGCTGTTTTTT.